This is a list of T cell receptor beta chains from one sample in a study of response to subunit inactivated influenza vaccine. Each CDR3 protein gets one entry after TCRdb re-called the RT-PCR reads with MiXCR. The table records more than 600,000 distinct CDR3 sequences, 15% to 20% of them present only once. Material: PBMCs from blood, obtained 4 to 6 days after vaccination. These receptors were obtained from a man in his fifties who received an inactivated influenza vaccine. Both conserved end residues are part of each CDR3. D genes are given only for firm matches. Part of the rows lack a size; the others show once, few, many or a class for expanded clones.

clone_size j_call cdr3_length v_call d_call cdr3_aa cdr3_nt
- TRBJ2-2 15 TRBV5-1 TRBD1 CASSLTGEVTGELFF TGCGCCAGCAGCTTAACAGGGGAAGTAACCGGGGAGCTGTTTTTT
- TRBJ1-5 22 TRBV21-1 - CASTQSRDPSISQGPFNQPQHF TGTGCCAGCACACAATCCAGGGACCCTTCAATCAGCCAGGGACCCTTCAATCAGCCCCAGCATTTT
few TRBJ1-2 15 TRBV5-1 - CASRYDTGPNYGYTF TGCGCCAGCAGGTACGACACCGGTCCGAACTATGGCTACACCTTC
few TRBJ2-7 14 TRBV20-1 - CSARDPYQGDEQYF TGCAGTGCTAGAGACCCGTATCAAGGCGACGAGCAGTACTTC
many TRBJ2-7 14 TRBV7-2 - CASSPSRGSGEQYF TGTGCCAGCAGCCCATCACGGGGTTCTGGCGAGCAGTACTTC
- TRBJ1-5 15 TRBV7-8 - CASSLGSSGVQPQHF TGTGCCAGCAGCTTGGGGTCCTCGGGTGTTCAGCCCCAGCATTTT
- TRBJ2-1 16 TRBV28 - CASTAGGHGFWNEQFF TGTGCCAGCACCGCCGGGGGGCATGGGTTCTGGAATGAGCAGTTCTTC
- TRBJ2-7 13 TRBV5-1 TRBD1 CASRGDSSYEQYF TGCGCCAGCAGGGGGGACAGCTCCTACGAGCAGTACTTC
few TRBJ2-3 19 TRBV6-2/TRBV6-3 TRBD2 CASSYSKGLAGVRTDTQYF TGTGCCAGCAGTTACTCGAAGGGACTAGCGGGAGTTCGCACAGATACGCAGTATTTT
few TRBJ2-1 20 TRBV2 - CASIDPYGKLGVKFSNEQFF TGTGCCAGCATCGACCCCTATGGAAAATTGGGAGTTAAGTTTTCTAATGAGCAGTTCTTC
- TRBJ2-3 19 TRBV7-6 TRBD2 CASSSPPGLAGGQKDTQYF TGTGCCAGCAGCTCTCCCCCGGGACTAGCGGGGGGGCAGAAAGATACGCAGTATTTT
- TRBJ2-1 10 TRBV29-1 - CSGGLGEQFF TGCAGCGGGGGGCTCGGTGAGCAGTTCTTC
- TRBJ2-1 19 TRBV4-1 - CASSQYGGPGSPTYNEQFF TGCGCCAGCAGCCAATATGGGGGGCCCGGCAGCCCCACCTACAATGAGCAGTTCTTC
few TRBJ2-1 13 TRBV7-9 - CASILAGGDEQFF TGTGCCAGCATCCTTGCTGGAGGGGATGAGCAGTTCTTC
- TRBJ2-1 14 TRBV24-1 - CATSDLLQGNEQFF TGTGCCACCAGTGATTTGCTTCAAGGAAATGAGCAGTTCTTC
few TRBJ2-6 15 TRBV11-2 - CASSQQGGGANVLTF TGTGCCAGCAGCCAACAGGGTGGTGGGGCCAACGTCCTGACTTTC
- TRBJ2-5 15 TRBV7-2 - CASSLYGTLQETQYF TGTGCCAGCAGCTTATACGGGACCCTCCAAGAGACCCAGTACTTC
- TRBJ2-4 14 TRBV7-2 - CASSAPGTKNIQYF TGTGCCAGCAGTGCGCCCGGGACCAAAAACATTCAGTACTTC
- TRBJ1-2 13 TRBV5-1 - CASSPVGARGYTF TGCGCCAGCAGCCCGGTAGGAGCAAGGGGCTACACCTTC
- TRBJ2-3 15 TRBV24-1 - CATSDRIEYPDTQYF TGTGCCACCAGTGATCGGATTGAGTATCCAGATACGCAGTATTTT
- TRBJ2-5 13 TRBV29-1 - CSVDRGSQETQYF TGCAGCGTTGATAGGGGGTCCCAAGAGACCCAGTACTTC
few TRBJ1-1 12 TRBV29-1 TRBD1 CSGDSLNTEAFF TGCAGCGGGGACAGCTTGAACACTGAAGCTTTCTTT
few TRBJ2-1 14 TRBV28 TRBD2 CASVGGSSYNEQFF TGTGCCAGCGTGGGCGGGAGCTCCTACAATGAGCAGTTCTTC
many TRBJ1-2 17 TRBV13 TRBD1 CASSLQGAYGTSGGYTF TGTGCCAGCAGCTTACAGGGGGCCTACGGGACATCGGGCGGCTACACCTTC
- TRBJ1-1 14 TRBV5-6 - CASSPWGSSTEAFF TGTGCCAGCAGCCCATGGGGATCTTCCACTGAAGCTTTCTTT
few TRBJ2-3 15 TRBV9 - CASSPERLGSDTQYF TGTGCCAGCAGCCCTGAGAGGCTAGGCTCAGATACGCAGTATTTT
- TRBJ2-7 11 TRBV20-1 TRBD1 CSAPTGGEQYF TGCAGTGCCCCGACAGGGGGCGAGCAGTACTTC
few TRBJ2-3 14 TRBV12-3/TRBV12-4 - CASSFTGETDTQYF TGTGCCAGCAGTTTCACAGGAGAGACAGATACGCAGTATTTT
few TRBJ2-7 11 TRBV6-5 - CASRELYEQYF TGTGCCAGCAGGGAGCTCTACGAGCAGTACTTC
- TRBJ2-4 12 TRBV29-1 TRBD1 CSSRGPENIQYF TGCAGCTCCAGGGGGCCCGAAAACATTCAGTACTTC
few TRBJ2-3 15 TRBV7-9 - CASSPRPSRTDTQYF TGTGCCAGCAGCCCCAGACCGAGTCGCACAGATACGCAGTATTTT
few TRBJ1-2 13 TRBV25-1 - CASSEFRNYGYTF TGTGCCAGCAGTGAATTTCGGAACTATGGCTACACCTTC
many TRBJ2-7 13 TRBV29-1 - CSGIDAGSYEQYF TGCAGCGGGATAGATGCCGGCTCCTACGAGCAGTACTTC
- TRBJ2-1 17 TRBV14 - CASSQQKLALSIDEQFF TGTGCCAGCAGCCAACAGAAGCTAGCGCTAAGTATCGATGAGCAGTTCTTC
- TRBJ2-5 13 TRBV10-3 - CATTGTHQETQYF TGTGCCACGACCGGGACCCACCAAGAGACCCAGTACTTC
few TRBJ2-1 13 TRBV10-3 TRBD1 CAISGTGRNEQFF TGTGCCATCAGTGGGACAGGGAGGAATGAGCAGTTCTTC
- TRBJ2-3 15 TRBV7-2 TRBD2 CASSTTGLVADTQYF TGTGCCAGCAGCACAACGGGACTAGTGGCAGATACGCAGTATTTT
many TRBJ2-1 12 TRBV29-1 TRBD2 CSVAREGSEQFF TGCAGCGTTGCCCGGGAGGGAAGTGAGCAGTTCTTC
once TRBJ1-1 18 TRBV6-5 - CASSYSPNTDTSYTEAFF TGTGCCAGCAGTTACTCTCCAAACACGGACACCTCGTACACTGAAGCTTTCTTT
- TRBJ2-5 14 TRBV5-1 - CASSLGQVGETQYF TGCGCCAGCAGCTTGGGACAGGTGGGGGAGACCCAGTACTTC
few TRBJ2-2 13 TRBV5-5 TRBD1 CASSEQGTGELFF TGTGCCAGCAGCGAACAGGGGACCGGGGAGCTGTTTTTT
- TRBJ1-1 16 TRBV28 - CASSLPRTEMNTEAFF TGTGCCAGCAGTTTACCCCGGACAGAGATGAACACTGAAGCTTTCTTT
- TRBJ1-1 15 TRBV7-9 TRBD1 CASSSDWTGSTEAFF TGTGCCAGCAGCTCCGACTGGACAGGGTCCACTGAAGCTTTCTTT
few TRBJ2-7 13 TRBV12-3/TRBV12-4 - CASSLELGYEQYF TGTGCCAGCAGTTTAGAGTTGGGGTACGAGCAGTACTTC
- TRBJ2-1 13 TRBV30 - CAWSLDRYNEQFF TGTGCCTGGAGTCTGGACCGCTACAATGAGCAGTTCTTC
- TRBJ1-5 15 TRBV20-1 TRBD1 CSARESYRGERPQHF TGCAGTGCTAGAGAAAGTTACAGGGGTGAACGGCCCCAGCATTTT
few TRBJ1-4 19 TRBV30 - CAWSVYLDGRRDLNEKLFF TGTGCCTGGAGTGTATATTTGGATGGACGTCGAGACTTGAATGAAAAACTGTTTTTT
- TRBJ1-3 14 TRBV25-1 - CASGGAKAGNTIYF TGTGCCAGCGGCGGGGCCAAAGCTGGAAACACCATATATTTT
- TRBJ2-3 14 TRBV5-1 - CASSSLPSTDTQYF TGCGCCAGCAGCTCTCTACCAAGCACAGATACGCAGTATTTT